The clone carrying this T cell receptor beta chain was recorded many times. Its antigen is currently unknown. Diagnoses were made from clinical symptoms, serum measures (thyroxine and TRAb), thyroid ultrasound and orbital computed tomography. This record belongs to a study of T cells in Graves' hyperthyroidism and ophthalmopathy. Whole-study context: Blood from the periphery was taken at initial diagnosis, before any treatment.

Germline CDR1 LGHDT, CDR2 YNNKEL (reference sequence). With 3 bases removed from V and 2 bases from J, the gap between germline ends came to 14 bases. The CDR3 length is 15 residues. Amplified regions were TCR beta CDR3 sequences from RNA transcripts. First-round RT-PCR targeting the TCR CDR3 was performed with the HTBI primer set. Each CDR3 protein is one row after TCRdb ran MiXCR on the multiplex PCR reads. The sample includes hundreds of thousands of distinct CDR3 sequences, approximately 18% of them seen just once. Study-wide results and limits: From stable hyperthyroidism, ophthalmopathy was set apart by a 13 V-J model.

The sequence derives from a woman between 45 and 60 years old with Graves' hyperthyroidism that later progressed to Graves' ophthalmopathy. This chain links TRBV3-1 with TRBJ2-7; no clear D gene. Sequenced material: blood. This CDR3 is CASSQVQQSTYEQYF. The CDR3 DNA sequence: TGTGCCAGCAGCCAGGTACAACAGTCAACCTACGAGCAGTACTTC.